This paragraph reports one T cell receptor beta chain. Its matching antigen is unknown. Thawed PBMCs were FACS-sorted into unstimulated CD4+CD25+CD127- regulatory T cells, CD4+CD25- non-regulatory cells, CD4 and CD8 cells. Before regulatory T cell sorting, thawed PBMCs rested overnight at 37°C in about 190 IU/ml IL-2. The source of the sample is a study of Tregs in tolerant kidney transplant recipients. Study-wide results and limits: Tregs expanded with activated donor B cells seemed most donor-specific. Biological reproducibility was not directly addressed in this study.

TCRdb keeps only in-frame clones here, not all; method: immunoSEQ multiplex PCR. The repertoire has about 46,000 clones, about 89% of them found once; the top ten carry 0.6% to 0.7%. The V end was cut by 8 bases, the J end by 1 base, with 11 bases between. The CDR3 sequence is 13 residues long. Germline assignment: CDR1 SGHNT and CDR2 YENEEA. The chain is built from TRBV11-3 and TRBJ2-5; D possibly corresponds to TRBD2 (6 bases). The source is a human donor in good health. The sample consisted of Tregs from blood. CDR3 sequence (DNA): TGTGCCAGCCGGAGGGGCAGCCAAGAGACCCAGTACTTC. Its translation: CASRRGSQETQYF.